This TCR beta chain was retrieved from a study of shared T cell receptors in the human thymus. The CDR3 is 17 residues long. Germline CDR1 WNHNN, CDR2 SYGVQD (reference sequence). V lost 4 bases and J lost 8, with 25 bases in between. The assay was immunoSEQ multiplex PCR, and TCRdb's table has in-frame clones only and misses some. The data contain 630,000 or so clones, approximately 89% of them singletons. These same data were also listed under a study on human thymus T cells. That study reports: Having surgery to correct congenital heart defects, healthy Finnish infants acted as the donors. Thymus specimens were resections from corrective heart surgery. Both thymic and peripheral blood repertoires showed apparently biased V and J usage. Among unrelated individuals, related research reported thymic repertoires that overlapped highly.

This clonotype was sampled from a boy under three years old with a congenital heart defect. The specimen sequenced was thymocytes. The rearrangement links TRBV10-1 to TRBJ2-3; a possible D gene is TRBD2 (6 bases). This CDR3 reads CASSGTHRPGTPGTQYF. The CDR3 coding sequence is TGCGCCAGCAGTGGGACGCACCGACCAGGGACTCCGGGTACGCAGTATTTT.